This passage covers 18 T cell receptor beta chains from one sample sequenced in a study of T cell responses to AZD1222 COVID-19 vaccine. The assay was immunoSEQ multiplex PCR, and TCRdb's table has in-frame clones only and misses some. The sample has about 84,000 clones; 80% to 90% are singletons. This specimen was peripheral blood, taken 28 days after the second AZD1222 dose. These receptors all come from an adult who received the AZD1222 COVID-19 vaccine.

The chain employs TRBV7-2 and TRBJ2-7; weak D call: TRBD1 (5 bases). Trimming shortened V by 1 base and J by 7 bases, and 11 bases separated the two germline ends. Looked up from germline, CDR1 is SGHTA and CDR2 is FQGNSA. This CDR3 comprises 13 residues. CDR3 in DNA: TGTGCCAGCAGCTTAGGTCAGGGAAGGGAGCAGTACTTC. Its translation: CASSLGQGREQYF.

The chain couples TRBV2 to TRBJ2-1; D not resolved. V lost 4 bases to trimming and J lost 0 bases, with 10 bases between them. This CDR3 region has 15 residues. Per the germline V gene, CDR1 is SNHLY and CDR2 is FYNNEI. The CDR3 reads CASSAWRSSYNEQFF. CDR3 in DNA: TGTGCCAGCAGTGCTTGGCGGAGCTCCTACAATGAGCAGTTCTTC.

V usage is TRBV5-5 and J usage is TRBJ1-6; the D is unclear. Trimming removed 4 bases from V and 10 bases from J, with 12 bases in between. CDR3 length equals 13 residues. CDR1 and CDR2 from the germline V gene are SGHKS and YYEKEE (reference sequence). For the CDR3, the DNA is TGTGCCAGCAGCCAGCGGCAAGAGTCACCCCTCCACTTT. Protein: CASSQRQESPLHF.

CDR3 loop: CAIRQGRDRGELFF. The CDR3 region has the DNA TGTGCCATCAGACAGGGAAGAGACCGCGGGGAGCTGTTTTTT. The V and J genes are TRBV10-3 and TRBJ2-2, with a weak D call TRBD1 (6 bases). Trimming pared 6 bases from V and 7 bases from J, leaving 15 bases between. The CDR3 is 14 residues long. From germline, CDR1 is ENHRY and CDR2 SYGVKD.

The CDR3 nucleotides are TGTGCCAGCAGCTCACAGGGGGAAGGAAACACCATATATTTT. This gives the protein CASSSQGEGNTIYF. The genes are TRBV5-4 and TRBJ1-3, with 8 positions matching TRBD1. The CDR3 runs 14 residues. After removal of 3 bases from V and 4 bases from J, the junction contained 3 bases not matched to a gene. CDR1 is SGHNT, CDR2 YYREEE, per germline (reference sequence).

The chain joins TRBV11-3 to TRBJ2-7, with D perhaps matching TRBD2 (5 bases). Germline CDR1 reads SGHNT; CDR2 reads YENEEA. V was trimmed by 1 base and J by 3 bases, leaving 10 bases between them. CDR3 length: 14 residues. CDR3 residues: CASSLGGMDYEQYF. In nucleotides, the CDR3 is TGTGCCAGCAGCTTAGGAGGGATGGACTACGAGCAGTACTTC.

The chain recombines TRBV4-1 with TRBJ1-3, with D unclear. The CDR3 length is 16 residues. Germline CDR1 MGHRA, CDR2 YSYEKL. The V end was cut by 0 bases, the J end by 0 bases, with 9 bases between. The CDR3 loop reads CASSQERRNSGNTIYF. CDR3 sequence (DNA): TGCGCCAGCAGCCAAGAGCGAAGAAACTCTGGAAACACCATATATTTT.

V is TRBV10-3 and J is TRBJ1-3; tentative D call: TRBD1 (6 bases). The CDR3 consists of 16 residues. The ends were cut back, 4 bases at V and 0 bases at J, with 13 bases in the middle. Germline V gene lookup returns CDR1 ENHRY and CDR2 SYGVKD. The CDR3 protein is CAISVADRYSGNTIYF. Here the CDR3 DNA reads TGTGCCATCAGTGTCGCGGACAGATACTCTGGAAACACCATATATTTT.

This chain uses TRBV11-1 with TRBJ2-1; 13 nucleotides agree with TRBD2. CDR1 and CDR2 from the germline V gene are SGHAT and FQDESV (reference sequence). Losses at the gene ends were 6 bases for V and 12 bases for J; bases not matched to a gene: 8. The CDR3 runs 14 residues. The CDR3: CASRELAGGPRQFF. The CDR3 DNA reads TGTGCCAGCAGAGAACTAGCGGGAGGGCCAAGGCAGTTCTTC.

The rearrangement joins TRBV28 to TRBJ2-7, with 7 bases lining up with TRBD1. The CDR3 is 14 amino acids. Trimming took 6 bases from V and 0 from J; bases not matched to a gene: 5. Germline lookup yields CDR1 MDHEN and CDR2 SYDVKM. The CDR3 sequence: CASSPGQASYEQYF. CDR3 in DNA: TGTGCCAGCAGCCCCGGACAGGCCTCCTACGAGCAGTACTTC.

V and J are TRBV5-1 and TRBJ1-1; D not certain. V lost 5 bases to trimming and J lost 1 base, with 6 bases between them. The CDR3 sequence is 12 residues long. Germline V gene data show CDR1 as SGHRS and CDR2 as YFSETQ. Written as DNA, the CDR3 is TGCGCCAGCAGAAAAGGGAACACTGAAGCTTTCTTT. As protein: CASRKGNTEAFF. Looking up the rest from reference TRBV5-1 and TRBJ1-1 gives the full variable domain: KAGVTQTPRYLIKTRGQQVTLSCSPISGHRSVSWYQQTPGQGLQFLFEYFSETQRNKGNFPGRFSGRQFSNSRSEMNVSTLELGDSALYLCASRKGNTEAFFGQGTRLTVV.

CDR3 DNA sequence: TGTGCCAGCAGCCTCGAGTTACAGGGCATCGAGCAGTACTTC. This codes for CASSLELQGIEQYF. The genes are TRBV5-8 and TRBJ2-7, with D possibly being TRBD1 (6 bases). CDR1 is SGHTS and CDR2 is YDEGEE in the germline V gene. The length of the CDR3 is 14 residues. V was cut by 4 bases and J by 6 bases, with 17 bases left in between.

The CDR3 is CASSLLGSPELAKNIQYF. CDR3 nucleotides: TGTGCCAGCAGTTTACTAGGCAGCCCAGAACTAGCCAAAAACATTCAGTACTTC. This chain uses TRBV6-2 or TRBV6-3 with TRBJ2-4, with D maybe TRBD2 (5 bases). The germline CDR1 and CDR2 sequences are MNHEY and SVGEGT. V lost 4 bases and J 0 bases, leaving 19 bases between the germline ends. The CDR3 runs to 18 residues.

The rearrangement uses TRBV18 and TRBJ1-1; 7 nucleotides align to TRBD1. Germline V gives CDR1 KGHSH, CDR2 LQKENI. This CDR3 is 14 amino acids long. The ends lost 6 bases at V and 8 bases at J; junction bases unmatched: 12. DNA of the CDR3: TGTGCCAGCTCGCCAAACAGGGGAGGGGCAGAAGCTTTCTTT. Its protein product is CASSPNRGGAEAFF.

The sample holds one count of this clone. CDR3 residues: CASSLFRDSFSSSYNSPLHF. CDR3 nucleotide sequence: TGTGCCAGTAGTCTTTTCCGGGACAGCTTTTCGAGCTCCTATAATTCACCCCTCCACTTT. V is TRBV19 and J is TRBJ1-6; 7 nucleotides match TRBD1. Trimming took 5 bases from V and 0 from J; bases not matched to a gene: 16. This CDR3 is 20 amino acids long. CDR1 and CDR2 from the germline V gene are LNHDA and SQIVND (reference sequence).

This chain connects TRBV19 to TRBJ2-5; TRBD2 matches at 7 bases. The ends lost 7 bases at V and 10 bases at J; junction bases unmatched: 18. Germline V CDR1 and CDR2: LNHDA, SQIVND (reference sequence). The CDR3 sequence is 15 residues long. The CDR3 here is CASNNGGGNSGIQYF. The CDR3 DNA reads TGTGCCAGTAACAATGGGGGGGGGAATTCAGGGATCCAGTACTTC.

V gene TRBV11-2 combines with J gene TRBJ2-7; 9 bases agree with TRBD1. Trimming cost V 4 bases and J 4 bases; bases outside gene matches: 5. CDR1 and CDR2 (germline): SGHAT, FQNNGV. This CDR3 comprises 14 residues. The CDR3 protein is CASSYGTGTYEQYF. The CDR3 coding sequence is TGTGCCAGCAGCTATGGGACAGGGACTTACGAGCAGTACTTC.

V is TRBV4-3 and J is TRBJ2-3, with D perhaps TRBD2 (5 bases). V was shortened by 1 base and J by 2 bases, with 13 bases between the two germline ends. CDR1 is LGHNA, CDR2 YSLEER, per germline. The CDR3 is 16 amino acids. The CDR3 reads CASSQGRGWLTDTQYF. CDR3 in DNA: TGCGCCAGCAGCCAAGGAAGAGGGTGGCTCACAGATACGCAGTATTTT.